This TCR beta chain was sequenced for a study of T cells in Graves' hyperthyroidism and ophthalmopathy. Researchers took RNA transcripts and amplified the TCR beta CDR3 regions from them. The HTBI set primed first-round TCR CDR3 RT-PCR. One entry per CDR3 protein results from TCRdb running MiXCR on the multiplex PCR reads. This table holds 200,000 to 250,000 distinct CDR3 sequences, around 25% found once. This clonotype was counted at least ten times. Material for sequencing was blood. The TCR sequence derives from a woman aged 40 to 50 with Graves' ophthalmopathy.

DNA for the CDR3: TGTGCCAGCAGGCCGGGAGGCCGGACCGGGGAGCTGTTTTTT. Translated: CASRPGGRTGELFF. The chain employs TRBV28 and TRBJ2-2; 7 bases map to TRBD2. Trimming at V came to 6 bases and at J to 5 bases, leaving 6 bases not matched to a gene. This CDR3 region has 14 residues. Germline V CDR1 and CDR2: MDHEN, SYDVKM.